The rows below give T cell receptor beta chains drawn from one sample of a study of OX40 agonist ivuxolimab in advanced cancers. Sequencing used immunoSEQ multiplex PCR; TCRdb keeps in-frame clones, though not all of them. The data contain tens of thousands of clones, about 86% of them singletons. This specimen consisted of CD4+ or CD8+ T cells sorted from blood, obtained in a trial of the OX40 agonist ivuxolimab. All receptors come from an adult with an advanced solid tumor such as melanoma, head and neck, liver or kidney cancer. Both conserved end residues are part of each CDR3. The D gene is left open where the match is weak. A clone size is listed for some rows: how often the clone was seen (once, few, many), or a class if it is expanded.

CDR3 protein: CASSYSAGGLYGYTF
CDR3 DNA: TGTGCCAGCAGTTACTCGGCAGGGGGCCTCTATGGCTACACCTTC
J gene: TRBJ1-2
D gene: TRBD1
clone size: .
V gene: TRBV6-5

CDR3 protein: CAWSGDSGGVYEQYF
CDR3 DNA: TGTGCCTGGAGTGGGGATAGCGGGGGAGTCTACGAGCAGTACTTC
J gene: TRBJ2-7
D gene: TRBD2
clone size: .
V gene: TRBV30

CDR3 protein: CASHRDHGNEQFF
CDR3 DNA: TGTGCCAGCCACAGGGACCACGGCAATGAGCAGTTCTTC
J gene: TRBJ2-1
D gene: .
clone size: once
V gene: TRBV28

CDR3 protein: CASSPFGSGSVYEQHF
CDR3 DNA: .
J gene: TRBJ2-7
D gene: .
clone size: .
V gene: TRBV19

CDR3 protein: CASSIPWTVSYEQYF
CDR3 DNA: TGTGCCAGCAGTATACCGTGGACAGTCTCCTACGAGCAGTACTTC
J gene: TRBJ2-7
D gene: .
clone size: .
V gene: TRBV28

CDR3 protein: CSVERSSGITYEQYF
CDR3 DNA: TGCAGCGTTGAAAGGTCTAGCGGGATCACCTACGAGCAGTACTTC
J gene: TRBJ2-7
D gene: TRBD2
clone size: few
V gene: TRBV29-1

CDR3 protein: CASSHGQGRNSPLHF
CDR3 DNA: TGTGCCAGCAGCCACGGACAGGGTCGTAATTCACCCCTCCACTTT
J gene: TRBJ1-6
D gene: TRBD1
clone size: once
V gene: TRBV7-9

CDR3 protein: CASWGQEGTEAFF
CDR3 DNA: TGCGCCAGCTGGGGACAGGAAGGCACTGAAGCTTTCTTT
J gene: TRBJ1-1
D gene: TRBD1
clone size: medium-sized
V gene: TRBV5-1

CDR3 protein: CASSSGTPGTDTQYF
CDR3 DNA: TGTGCCAGCAGTTCCGGGACCCCGGGCACAGATACGCAGTATTTT
J gene: TRBJ2-3
D gene: .
clone size: .
V gene: TRBV28

CDR3 protein: CASSLEGPGKLFF
CDR3 DNA: TGTGCCAGCAGTTTAGAGGGGCCGGGGAAACTGTTTTTT
J gene: TRBJ1-4
D gene: .
clone size: .
V gene: TRBV27

CDR3 protein: CAISSGTSGRAATDTQYF
CDR3 DNA: TGTGCCATCAGCTCCGGGACTAGCGGGAGGGCGGCCACAGATACGCAGTATTTT
J gene: TRBJ2-3
D gene: TRBD2
clone size: .
V gene: TRBV10-3

CDR3 protein: CASSALGTFGNTIYF
CDR3 DNA: TGTGCCAGCAGCGCGCTAGGGACATTTGGAAACACCATATATTTT
J gene: TRBJ1-3
D gene: .
clone size: once
V gene: TRBV9

CDR3 protein: CASSPGGVHYNEQFF
CDR3 DNA: TGTGCCAGCAGTCCGGGGGGTGTACACTACAATGAGCAGTTCTTC
J gene: TRBJ2-1
D gene: TRBD2
clone size: .
V gene: TRBV7-2

CDR3 protein: CASSQRLSSGDEQFF
CDR3 DNA: TGTGCCAGCAGCCAACGACTATCATCGGGCGATGAGCAGTTCTTC
J gene: TRBJ2-1
D gene: .
clone size: .
V gene: TRBV4-2

CDR3 protein: CASSAQKPYGYTF
CDR3 DNA: TGTGCCAGCAGCGCACAGAAACCCTATGGCTACACCTTC
J gene: TRBJ1-2
D gene: .
clone size: .
V gene: TRBV9

CDR3 protein: CASSPLPGTGNHYGYTF
CDR3 DNA: TGTGCCAGCTCACCTCTTCCCGGGACAGGAAATCACTATGGCTACACCTTC
J gene: TRBJ1-2
D gene: TRBD1
clone size: .
V gene: TRBV18

CDR3 protein: CASSQELQGSPTNEKLFF
CDR3 DNA: TGTGCCAGCAGCCAAGAATTACAGGGTTCCCCAACTAATGAAAAACTGTTTTTT
J gene: TRBJ1-4
D gene: .
clone size: .
V gene: TRBV4-2

CDR3 protein: CASSPRREDEQFF
CDR3 DNA: TGTGCCAGCTCACCCCGGCGGGAGGACGAGCAGTTCTTC
J gene: TRBJ2-1
D gene: TRBD2
clone size: once
V gene: TRBV18

CDR3 protein: CASAAGVNGRSGELFF
CDR3 DNA: TGTGCCAGCGCAGCTGGGGTTAACGGGAGGTCCGGGGAGCTGTTTTTT
J gene: TRBJ2-2
D gene: TRBD2
clone size: .
V gene: TRBV5-6

CDR3 protein: CASSLGGLAGEEQFF
CDR3 DNA: TGTGCCAGCAGCTTGGGGGGACTAGCGGGAGAAGAGCAGTTCTTC
J gene: TRBJ2-1
D gene: TRBD2
clone size: .
V gene: TRBV5-4

CDR3 protein: CASSRSTANSGNTIYF
CDR3 DNA: TGTGCCAGCAGCCGATCGACAGCTAACTCTGGAAACACCATATATTTT
J gene: TRBJ1-3
D gene: .
clone size: .
V gene: TRBV16

CDR3 protein: CASSQEASGTISYTQYF
CDR3 DNA: TGCGCCAGCAGCCAAGAGGCGTCGGGGACGATATCTTATACGCAGTATTTT
J gene: TRBJ2-3
D gene: .
clone size: .
V gene: TRBV4-1

CDR3 protein: CASSLAGPLASSYNEQFF
CDR3 DNA: TGTGCCAGCAGCTTAGCTGGGCCCCTAGCGTCCTCCTACAATGAGCAGTTCTTC
J gene: TRBJ2-1
D gene: .
clone size: .
V gene: TRBV7-2

CDR3 protein: CASKAGVGTDTQYF
CDR3 DNA: TGTGCCAGCAAGGCAGGGGTGGGCACAGATACGCAGTATTTT
J gene: TRBJ2-3
D gene: .
clone size: .
V gene: TRBV2

CDR3 protein: CASSTHSGTGQYEQYF
CDR3 DNA: TGTGCCAGCAGTACCCACTCTGGGACCGGACAGTACGAGCAGTACTTC
J gene: TRBJ2-7
D gene: .
clone size: .
V gene: TRBV28

CDR3 protein: CASTPGLEPQHF
CDR3 DNA: TGTGCCAGCACCCCGGGGTTGGAGCCCCAGCATTTT
J gene: TRBJ1-5
D gene: .
clone size: .
V gene: TRBV28

CDR3 protein: CAIRTTSGGSYEQYF
CDR3 DNA: TGTGCCATCAGAACTACTAGCGGAGGCTCCTACGAGCAGTACTTC
J gene: TRBJ2-7
D gene: TRBD2
clone size: .
V gene: TRBV10-3

CDR3 protein: CATSREFSQNYEQYF
CDR3 DNA: TGTGCCACCAGCAGAGAATTTAGCCAGAACTACGAGCAGTACTTC
J gene: TRBJ2-7
D gene: .
clone size: .
V gene: TRBV15